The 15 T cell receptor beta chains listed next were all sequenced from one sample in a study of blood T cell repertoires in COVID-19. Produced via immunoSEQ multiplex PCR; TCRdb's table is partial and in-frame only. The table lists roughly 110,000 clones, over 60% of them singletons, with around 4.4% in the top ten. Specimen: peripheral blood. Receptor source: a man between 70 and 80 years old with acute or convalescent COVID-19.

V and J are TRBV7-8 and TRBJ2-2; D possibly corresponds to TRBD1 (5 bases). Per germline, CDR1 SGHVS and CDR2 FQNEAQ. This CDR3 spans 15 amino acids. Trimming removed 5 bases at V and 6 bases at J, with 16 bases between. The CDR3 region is CASSNQTGYAGELFF. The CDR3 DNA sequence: TGTGCCAGCAGCAATCAAACAGGTTACGCCGGGGAGCTGTTTTTT. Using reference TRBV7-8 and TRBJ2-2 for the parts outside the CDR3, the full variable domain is GAGVSQSPRYKVAKRGQDVALRCDPISGHVSLFWYQQALGQGPEFLTYFQNEAQLDKSGLPSDRFFAERPEGSVSTLKIQRTQQEDSAVYLCASSNQTGYAGELFFGEGSRLTVL.

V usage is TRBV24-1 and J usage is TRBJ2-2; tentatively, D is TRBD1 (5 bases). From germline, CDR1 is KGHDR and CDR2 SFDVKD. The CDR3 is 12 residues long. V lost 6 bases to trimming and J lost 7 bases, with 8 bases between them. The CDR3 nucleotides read TGTGCCACCAGTACAGGAGTCGGGGAGCTGTTTTTT. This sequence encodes CATSTGVGELFF.

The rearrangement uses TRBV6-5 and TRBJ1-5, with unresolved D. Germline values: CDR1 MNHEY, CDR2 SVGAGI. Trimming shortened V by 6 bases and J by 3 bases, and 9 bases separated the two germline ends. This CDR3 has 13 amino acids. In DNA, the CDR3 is TGTGCCAGCAGGCCTAGTTTCAATCAGCCCCAGCATTTT. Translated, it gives CASRPSFNQPQHF.

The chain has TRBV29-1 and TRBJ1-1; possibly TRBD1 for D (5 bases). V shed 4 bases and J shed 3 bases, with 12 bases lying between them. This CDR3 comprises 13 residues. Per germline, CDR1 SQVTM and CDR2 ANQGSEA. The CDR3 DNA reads TGCAGCGTTGGGGGCGATTGGTACACTGAAGCTTTCTTT. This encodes CSVGGDWYTEAFF.

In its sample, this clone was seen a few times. CDR3 in amino acids: CASSVGQGGVEKLFF. In DNA, the CDR3 is TGTGCCAGCAGCGTAGGACAGGGCGGGGTTGAAAAACTGTTTTTT. This sequence joins TRBV9 and TRBJ1-4; TRBD1 agrees at 7 bases. The junction had 6 bases not matched to a gene; V was cut back by 0 bases and J by 7 bases. The length of the CDR3 is 15 residues. The germline V gene encodes CDR1 SGDLS and CDR2 YYNGEE. Variable domain in full (rest from reference TRBV9 and TRBJ1-4): DSGVTQTPKHLITATGQRVTLRCSPRSGDLSVYWYQQSLDQGLQFLIQYYNGEERAKGNILERFSAQQFPDLHSELNLSSLELGDSALYFCASSVGQGGVEKLFFGSGTQLSVL.

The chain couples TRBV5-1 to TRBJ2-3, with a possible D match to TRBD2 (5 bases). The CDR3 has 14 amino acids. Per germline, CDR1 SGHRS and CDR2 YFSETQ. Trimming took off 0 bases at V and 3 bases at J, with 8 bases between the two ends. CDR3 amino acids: CASSLAPGTDTQYF. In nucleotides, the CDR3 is TGCGCCAGCAGCTTGGCCCCGGGAACAGATACGCAGTATTTT. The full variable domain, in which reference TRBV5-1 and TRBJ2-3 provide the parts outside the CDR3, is KAGVTQTPRYLIKTRGQQVTLSCSPISGHRSVSWYQQTPGQGLQFLFEYFSETQRNKGNFPGRFSGRQFSNSRSEMNVSTLELGDSALYLCASSLAPGTDTQYFGPGTRLTVL.

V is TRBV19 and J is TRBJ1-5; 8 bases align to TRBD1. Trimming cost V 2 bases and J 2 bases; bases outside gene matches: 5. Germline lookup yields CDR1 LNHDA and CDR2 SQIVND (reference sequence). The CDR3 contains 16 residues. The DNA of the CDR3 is TGTGCCAGTAGTATACAGGGGGCGGGCGGCAATCAGCCCCAGCATTTT. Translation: CASSIQGAGGNQPQHF.

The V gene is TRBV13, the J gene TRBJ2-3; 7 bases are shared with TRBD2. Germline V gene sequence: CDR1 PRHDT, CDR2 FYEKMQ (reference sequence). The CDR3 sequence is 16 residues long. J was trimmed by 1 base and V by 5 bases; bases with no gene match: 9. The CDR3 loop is CASSGLASGGTDTQYF. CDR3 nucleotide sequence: TGTGCCAGCAGCGGATTAGCTAGCGGCGGCACAGATACGCAGTATTTT.

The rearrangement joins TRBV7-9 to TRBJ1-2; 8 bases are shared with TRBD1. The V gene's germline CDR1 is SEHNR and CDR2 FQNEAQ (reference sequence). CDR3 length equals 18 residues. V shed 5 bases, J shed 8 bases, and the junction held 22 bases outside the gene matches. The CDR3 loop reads CASSPKVSGTGLLFGYTF. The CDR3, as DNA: TGTGCCAGCAGCCCCAAGGTCTCCGGGACAGGCCTATTATTCGGCTACACCTTC.

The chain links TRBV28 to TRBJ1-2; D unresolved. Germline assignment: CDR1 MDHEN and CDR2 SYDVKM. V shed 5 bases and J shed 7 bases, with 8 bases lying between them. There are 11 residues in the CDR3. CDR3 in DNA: TGTGCCAGCAGTGGTGAGGGTGGCTACACCTTC. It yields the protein CASSGEGGYTF.

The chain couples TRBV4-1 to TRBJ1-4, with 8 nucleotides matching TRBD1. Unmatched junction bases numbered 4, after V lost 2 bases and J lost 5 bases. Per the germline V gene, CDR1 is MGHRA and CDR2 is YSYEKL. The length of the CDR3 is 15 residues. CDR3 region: CASSQLGTGNEKLFF. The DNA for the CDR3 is TGCGCCAGCAGCCAACTTGGGACAGGCAATGAAAAACTGTTTTTT.

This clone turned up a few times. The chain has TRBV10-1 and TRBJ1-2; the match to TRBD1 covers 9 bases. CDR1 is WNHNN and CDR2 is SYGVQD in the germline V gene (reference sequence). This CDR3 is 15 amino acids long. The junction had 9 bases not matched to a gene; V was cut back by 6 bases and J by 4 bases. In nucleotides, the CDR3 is TGCGCCAGCAGGCGAGCAGGACAGGGGACCTATGGCTACACCTTC. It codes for CASRRAGQGTYGYTF.

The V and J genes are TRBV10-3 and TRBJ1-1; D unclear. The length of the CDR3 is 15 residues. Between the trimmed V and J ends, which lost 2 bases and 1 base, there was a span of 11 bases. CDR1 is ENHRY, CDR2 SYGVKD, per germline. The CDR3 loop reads CAISEPSGGNTEAFF. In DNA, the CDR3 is TGTGCCATCAGTGAGCCCTCCGGAGGGAACACTGAAGCTTTCTTT.

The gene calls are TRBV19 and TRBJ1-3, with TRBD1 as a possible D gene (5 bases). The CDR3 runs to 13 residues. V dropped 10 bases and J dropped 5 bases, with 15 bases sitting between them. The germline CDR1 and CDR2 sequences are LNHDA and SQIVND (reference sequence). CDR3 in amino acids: CATDRGVRNTIYF. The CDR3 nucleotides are TGTGCCACCGACAGAGGAGTAAGAAACACCATATATTTT.

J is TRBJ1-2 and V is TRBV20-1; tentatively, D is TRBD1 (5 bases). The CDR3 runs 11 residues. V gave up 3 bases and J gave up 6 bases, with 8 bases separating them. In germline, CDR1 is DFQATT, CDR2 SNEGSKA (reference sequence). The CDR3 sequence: CSASRGDGYTF. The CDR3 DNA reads TGCAGTGCTAGTAGGGGCGATGGCTACACCTTC.